Below, 9 T cell receptor beta chains from the same sample are listed, as sequenced in a study of blood T cell repertoires in COVID-19. The data were produced by immunoSEQ multiplex PCR, yet TCRdb's version contains in-frame clones alone and is incomplete. The sample contains 400,000 to 500,000 clones, roughly 90% of which appear only once. Sequenced sample: PBMCs or T cells enriched from blood (not recorded which). Receptor source: a woman between 35 and 50 years old who had recovered from COVID-19.

The chain combines TRBV28 with TRBJ1-1; 8 bases agree with TRBD1. The V gene's germline CDR1 is MDHEN and CDR2 SYDVKM. Trimming removed 4 bases from V and 5 bases from J; junction bases left unmatched: 6. The CDR3 is 14 residues long. The DNA for the CDR3 is TGTGCCAGCAGTTCCCAGGGGGCGCGGACTGAAGCTTTCTTT. Translated, it gives CASSSQGARTEAFF.

The chain joins TRBV7-2 to TRBJ1-6, with unresolved D. The CDR3 length is 16 residues. The V gene lost 1 base and the J gene lost 5 bases, with 12 bases spanning the gap. CDR1 is SGHTA and CDR2 is FQGNSA in the germline V gene. Here the CDR3 reads CASSLGHLANNSPLHF. The CDR3 nucleotides are TGTGCCAGCAGCTTAGGGCACTTAGCTAATAATTCACCCCTCCACTTT. Based on the CDR3 plus reference TRBV7-2 and TRBJ1-6, the full variable domain is GAGVSQSPSNKVTEKGKDVELRCDPISGHTALYWYRQSLGQGLEFLIYFQGNSAPDKSGLPSDRFSAERTGGSVSTLTIQRTQQEDSAVYLCASSLGHLANNSPLHFGNGTRLTVT.

This chain uses TRBV6-2 or TRBV6-3 with TRBJ2-7; D uncertain. The V gene lost 0 bases and the J gene lost 2 bases, with 11 bases spanning the gap. Germline V gene lookup returns CDR1 MNHEY and CDR2 SVGEGT. The CDR3 extends over 15 amino acids. DNA for the CDR3: TGTGCCAGCAGTTACTCTTTTCCATCTACCTACGAGCAGTACTTC. This encodes CASSYSFPSTYEQYF.

This rearrangement joins TRBV7-2 to TRBJ2-5; D is possibly TRBD2 (5 bases). The germline V gene encodes CDR1 SGHTA and CDR2 FQGNSA. The CDR3 covers 12 residues. Trimming left V 6 bases short and J 5 bases short, with 10 bases between. The CDR3 is CASRKPGETQYF. The DNA of the CDR3 is TGTGCCAGCAGAAAACCGGGGGAGACCCAGTACTTC.

The rearrangement uses TRBV3-1 (or the pseudogene TRBV3-2) and TRBJ1-1, with TRBD1 matching 7 bases. Losses at the gene ends were 3 bases for V and 0 bases for J; bases not matched to a gene: 7. CDR3 length: 16 residues. The germline gives CDR1 LGHDT, CDR2 YNNKEL (reference sequence). The CDR3 protein is CASSQQGQRLNTEAFF. The CDR3 DNA reads as TGTGCCAGCAGCCAGCAGGGACAGCGCTTGAACACTGAAGCTTTCTTT.

This clone was recorded once. This sequence joins TRBV7-2 and TRBJ2-4; D is perhaps TRBD2 (5 bases). V gave up 4 bases and J gave up 0 bases, with 13 bases separating them. Germline lookup yields CDR1 SGHTA and CDR2 FQGNSA. The CDR3 runs 16 residues. CDR3 nucleotide sequence: TGTGCCAGCAGCTCTCGGACTGTGCGAGCCAAAAACATTCAGTACTTC. Its protein product is CASSSRTVRAKNIQYF.

The chain combines TRBV15 with TRBJ2-3, with TRBD1 identical over 9 bases. The V gene end was trimmed by 5 bases and the J gene end by 6 bases; junction bases not matched to a gene: 9. This CDR3 region has 15 residues. CDR1 is LNHNV and CDR2 is YYDKDF in the germline V gene (reference sequence). For the CDR3, the DNA is TGTGCCACCAGCGGGGACAGGGCCCCGGAGGATACGCAGTATTTT. Protein product: CATSGDRAPEDTQYF.

The chain is built from TRBV10-3 and TRBJ2-5, with a weak D call TRBD1 (6 bases). V was clipped by 6 bases and J by 2 bases, with 10 bases between them. The germline V gene has CDR1 ENHRY and CDR2 SYGVKD. The CDR3 totals 13 residues. The CDR3, as DNA: TGTGCCATCAGGGGACAACCTCAAGAGACCCAGTACTTC. Translating gives CAIRGQPQETQYF.

This clone is a singleton in its sample. The genes are TRBV27 and TRBJ1-1, with TRBD1 matching 8 bases. Per germline, CDR1 MNHEY and CDR2 SMNVEV (reference sequence). This CDR3 is 16 amino acids long. With V trimmed by 0 bases and J by 2 bases, 5 bases remained unmatched. The CDR3 DNA follows: TGTGCCAGCAGTTTATCTCCGACAGGGGTCAACACTGAAGCTTTCTTT. It specifies CASSLSPTGVNTEAFF.